Shown below are 29 T cell receptor beta chains from a single sample sequenced in a study of identical twins. TCRdb passed the 5' RACE reads through MiXCR, listing each CDR3 protein once. The data hold approximately 1.8 million distinct CDR3 sequences, with less than 40% observed a single time. The sequenced sample was cord blood. All receptors come from a newborn girl in good health.

This clonotype occurred once. The CDR3 coding sequence is TGTGCCAGCAGCTTCCGGGAACAGAGCTACGAGCAGTACTTC. Translating it yields CASSFREQSYEQYF. The chain joins TRBV7-9 to TRBJ2-4; D possibly corresponds to TRBD2 (5 bases). The closer fit of TRBJ2-7 to the DNA end suggests the J call may be wrong. The CDR3 has 14 amino acids. The germline V gene has CDR1 SEHNR and CDR2 FQNEAQ (reference sequence).

CDR3 in DNA: TGTGCCAGCAGTGACACGACCCGTTTGGTGGAGACCCAGTACTTC. As protein: CASSDTTRLVETQYF. The chain carries TRBV25-1 and TRBJ2-5; D is unresolved. The ends were cut back, 3 bases at V and 5 bases at J, with 16 bases in the middle. The length of the CDR3 is 15 residues. Germline CDR1 reads MGHDK; CDR2 reads SYGVNS.

This clonotype came up many times. The V gene is TRBV4-2, the J gene TRBJ1-6; TRBD1 is a possible D gene (5 bases). Trimming took 0 bases from V and 7 from J, leaving 10 bases between them. The V gene's germline CDR1 is LGHNA and CDR2 YNFKEQ. The CDR3 is 15 residues long. The DNA for the CDR3 is TGTGCCAGCAGCCAAGACAGGGTTGCAAATTCACCCCTCCACTTT. It yields the protein CASSQDRVANSPLHF.

This chain links TRBV5-1 with TRBJ2-2; 9 bases fit TRBD1. V gave up 5 bases and J gave up 7 bases; unmatched junction bases: 6. The CDR3 sequence is 14 residues long. Germline V gives CDR1 SGHRS, CDR2 YFSETQ. The CDR3 here is CASRRQGVSGELFF. The DNA for the CDR3 is TGCGCCAGCAGACGACAGGGGGTTAGCGGGGAGCTGTTTTTT.

The chain combines TRBV21-1 with TRBJ2-3; whether TRBD1, the table's D call, matches the DNA was not checked. TRBV21-1 is noted as a pseudogene. The CDR3 length is 15 residues. Written as DNA, the CDR3 is TGTGCCAACAGCACCCACGGACAGGGAGGAGATACGCAGTATTTT. Translating gives CANSTHGQGGDTQYF.

The rearrangement links TRBV20-1 to TRBJ2-3; a weak D match, TRBD1 (6 bases). Germline CDR1 and CDR2: DFQATT and SNEGSKA (reference sequence). This CDR3 region has 14 residues. The CDR3 protein is CTPVGASSTDTQYF. The DNA for the CDR3 is TGCACCCCCGTGGGGGCTTCTAGCACAGATACGCAGTATTTT.

On this clonotype itself: An end of the junction differs from the germline gene, which may be a read error. V is TRBV25-1 and J is TRBJ2-3, with D possibly matching TRBD2 (5 bases). This CDR3 has 16 residues. Germline CDR1 is MGHDK and CDR2 is SYGVNS. The CDR3 DNA reads as TGTGCCAGCAGTGAATATCGGCTAGCTTCCACAGATATGCAGTATTTT. Translated, it gives CASSEYRLASTDMQYF.

The gene calls are TRBV10-3 and TRBJ2-5; 10 nucleotides agree with TRBD1. After removal of 6 bases from V and 1 base from J, the junction contained 2 bases not matched to a gene. Looked up from germline, CDR1 is ENHRY and CDR2 is SYGVKD. CDR3 length: 14 residues. CDR3 coding DNA: TGTGCCATCAGCCGGGACAGGGGCCAAGAGACCCAGTACTTC. The encoded protein is CAISRDRGQETQYF.

The chain joins TRBV28 to TRBJ2-1; D is possibly TRBD1 (5 bases). The CDR3 is 16 amino acids. V lost 0 bases and J lost 4, with 13 bases in between. CDR1 and CDR2 (germline): MDHEN, SYDVKM. The CDR3 sequence is CASSLWGRLPYNEQFF. The CDR3 coding sequence is TGTGCCAGCAGTTTATGGGGGCGGCTCCCTTACAATGAGCAGTTCTTC.

In this sample, this clonotype turned up a few times. The gene calls are TRBV5-1 and TRBJ2-7, with 9 bases fitting TRBD2. Per the germline V gene, CDR1 is SGHRS and CDR2 is YFSETQ. The trim removed 10 bases at V and 2 bases at J, leaving 10 bases unmatched. This CDR3 spans 14 amino acids. DNA of the CDR3: TGCGCCGGTGCATCACTAGCGGGTACCTACGAGCAGTACTTC. It encodes CAGASLAGTYEQYF.

V usage is TRBV24-1 and J usage is TRBJ1-6; 7 bases are shared with TRBD1. This CDR3 has 13 residues. V trimming: 9 bases; J trimming: 8 bases; junction bases outside the gene matches: 6. Germline V gene data show CDR1 as KGHDR and CDR2 as SFDVKD. This CDR3 is CATRGQKDSPLHF. The CDR3 DNA reads as TGTGCCACCCGGGGACAGAAGGATTCACCCCTCCACTTT.

There are a few counts of this clonotype. The V gene is TRBV27, the J gene TRBJ2-7, with 11 bases aligning to TRBD1. The trim removed 4 bases at V and 6 bases at J, leaving 8 bases unmatched. The CDR3 covers 15 residues. Germline-derived CDR1 and CDR2 are MNHEY and SMNVEV (reference sequence). The CDR3 spells CASSSLGQGVCEQYF. CDR3 in DNA: TGTGCCAGCAGTTCCCTGGGACAGGGGGTCTGCGAGCAGTACTTC.

In this sample, this clonotype turned up many times. This chain connects TRBV24-1 to TRBJ2-6; no firm D call. The CDR3 runs 14 residues. Deletions cut 6 bases from V and 0 bases from J, with 5 bases between. Germline V gene lookup returns CDR1 KGHDR and CDR2 SFDVKD. The CDR3 loop reads CATSSSSGANVLTF. For the CDR3, the DNA is TGTGCCACCAGTAGTAGCTCTGGGGCCAACGTCCTGACTTTC.

This clonotype was seen only a few times. The rearrangement links TRBV4-2 to TRBJ2-3; TRBD2 matches 11 bases. Germline trimming cut 4 bases from V and 4 bases from J; bases unmatched to any gene: 4. This CDR3 has 15 amino acids. CDR1 and CDR2 from the germline V gene are LGHNA and YNFKEQ. CDR3: CASSLSGGAPDTQYF. The CDR3 coding sequence is TGTGCCAGCAGCCTTAGCGGGGGGGCCCCAGATACGCAGTATTTT.

This chain joins TRBV12-3 or TRBV12-4 and TRBJ2-3; TRBD1 agrees at 7 bases. The CDR3 sequence is 16 residues long. V trimming: 3 bases; J trimming: 2 bases; junction bases outside the gene matches: 8. DNA for the CDR3: TGTGCCAGCAGTTTCTACCGGACAGGTAACACAGATACGCAGTATTTT. This codes for CASSFYRTGNTDTQYF.

This rearrangement joins TRBV29-1 to TRBJ2-1; TRBD2 agrees at 13 bases. J lost 9 bases, V lost 7 bases, and 3 bases had no gene match. The germline V gene has CDR1 SQVTM and CDR2 ANQGSEA. There are 12 residues in the CDR3. The CDR3 sequence: CSGGLAGVEQFF. The CDR3 DNA sequence: TGCAGCGGTGGACTAGCGGGAGTTGAGCAGTTCTTC.

About this clonotype itself: A single base separates this from a much larger clone, so it may be a read error. The rearrangement uses TRBV5-1 and TRBJ2-7; TRBD2 matches 7 bases. The CDR3 has 17 amino acids. The ends lost 3 bases at V and 7 bases at J; junction bases unmatched: 19. Germline V gene data show CDR1 as SGHRS and CDR2 as YFSETQ. CDR3 nucleotides: TGCGCCAGCAGCTATCCTAGCGGATTTTCCTCCTACAATGAGCAGTACTTC. The encoded protein is CASSYPSGFSSYNEQYF.

The V gene is TRBV2, the J gene TRBJ2-2, with 7 bases aligning to TRBD2. CDR3 size: 14 residues. With V trimmed by 6 bases and J by 2 bases, 3 bases remained unmatched. Germline loops: CDR1 SNHLY, CDR2 FYNNEI. Written as DNA, the CDR3 is TGTGCCAGCAGGGGAGGGGTAAACACCGGGGAGCTGTTTTTT. Translation: CASRGGVNTGELFF.

The V gene is TRBV2, the J gene TRBJ1-5, with D tentatively TRBD1 (6 bases). The V end lost 7 bases, the J end lost 0 bases, and 13 bases lay between the germline ends. Germline V gives CDR1 SNHLY, CDR2 FYNNEI. The length of the CDR3 is 15 residues. CDR3 in DNA: TGTGCCAGCACAATGGACAGACATAGCAATCAGCCCCAGCATTTT. This gives the protein CASTMDRHSNQPQHF. The whole variable domain, remainder taken from reference TRBV2 and TRBJ1-5, is EPEVTQTPSHQVTQMGQEVILRCVPISNHLYFYWYRQILGQKVEFLVSFYNNEISEKSEIFDDQFSVERPDGSNFTLKIRSTKLEDSAMYFCASTMDRHSNQPQHFGDGTRLSIL.

This clonotype was detected only a few times. The chain joins TRBV6-2 or TRBV6-3 to TRBJ2-7, with 14 bases that match TRBD2. This CDR3 has 17 amino acids. The trim removed 4 bases at V and 0 bases at J, leaving 5 bases unmatched. From germline, CDR1 is MNHEY and CDR2 SVGEGT. CDR3: CASSWTSGGPNSYEQYF. The CDR3 bases are TGTGCCAGCAGTTGGACTAGCGGGGGGCCTAACTCCTACGAGCAGTACTTC.

This clonotype was picked up a small number of times. The V and J genes are TRBV25-1 and TRBJ2-1; 9 bases fit TRBD2. The V and J ends lost 6 bases and 7 bases, in that order; junction bases with no gene match: 10. The CDR3 is 15 residues long. From germline, CDR1 is MGHDK and CDR2 SYGVNS. CDR3 in amino acids: CASRPGTSLRNEQFF. The CDR3 DNA follows: TGTGCCAGCAGGCCCGGGACTAGCCTCCGGAATGAGCAGTTCTTC.

In this sample, this clonotype turned up a few times. This sequence joins TRBV7-2 and TRBJ1-5, with a possible D match to TRBD1 (5 bases). V shed 3 bases and J shed 3 bases, with 12 bases lying between them. The germline V gene encodes CDR1 SGHTA and CDR2 FQGNSA. The CDR3 loop spans 15 amino acids. The CDR3 region is CASSFRGGHNQPQHF. CDR3 nucleotide sequence: TGTGCCAGCAGCTTTAGGGGAGGGCACAATCAGCCCCAGCATTTT.

The chain recombines TRBV3-1 with TRBJ2-1; 11 positions agree with TRBD2. Germline assignment: CDR1 LGHDT and CDR2 YNNKEL (reference sequence). Losses at the gene ends were 4 bases for V and 5 bases for J; bases not matched to a gene: 7. This CDR3 is 16 amino acids long. Written as DNA, the CDR3 is TGTGCCAGCAGCCCCACTAGCGGGAGTGGACACAATGAGCAGTTCTTC. Amino acids: CASSPTSGSGHNEQFF.

The V and J genes are TRBV25-1 and TRBJ2-7; 8 positions agree with TRBD2. Germline V CDR1 and CDR2: MGHDK, SYGVNS. This CDR3 has 13 amino acids. In DNA, the CDR3 is TGTGCTACGGGGGGGCTCTCCTACAATGAGCAGTACTTC. Translated: CATGGLSYNEQYF.

CDR3 sequence reads: CASKAGTPVSYEQYF. DNA of the CDR3: TGCGCCAGCAAGGCAGGGACCCCAGTTTCCTACGAGCAGTACTTC. This chain joins TRBV5-1 and TRBJ2-7; D may be TRBD1 or TRBD2 (5 bases each). From germline, CDR1 is SGHRS and CDR2 YFSETQ. V lost 6 bases to trimming and J lost 1 base, with 17 bases between them. CDR3 length: 15 residues.

The V gene is TRBV9, the J gene TRBJ1-1; 9 bases line up with TRBD1. The CDR3 loop spans 16 amino acids. Germline V CDR1 and CDR2: SGDLS, YYNGEE. V dropped 0 bases and J dropped 6; count of bases not matched to a gene: 9. The DNA of the CDR3 is TGTGCCAGCAGCGTAGTCCCCTTTACAGGGGGCGCTGAAGCTTTCTTT. Translating it yields CASSVVPFTGGAEAFF.

This rearrangement joins TRBV4-2 to TRBJ1-2; 8 bases align to TRBD1. V trimming: 0 bases; J trimming: 6 bases; junction bases outside the gene matches: 9. The germline gives CDR1 LGHNA, CDR2 YNFKEQ. The CDR3 consists of 16 residues. The CDR3 here is CASSQEGTGASDGYTF. The DNA of the CDR3 is TGTGCCAGCAGCCAAGAGGGGACAGGAGCCTCTGATGGCTACACCTTC.

To note about this clonotype: A read error may be the cause here, since a much bigger clone is one base away. The rearrangement joins TRBV5-1 to TRBJ2-5; 8 positions match TRBD1. The J call is uncertain, as TRBJ2-1 better fits the DNA end. Germline V gene data show CDR1 as SGHRS and CDR2 as YFSETQ. The CDR3 totals 16 residues. CDR3 DNA sequence: TGCGCCAGCAGCCTCAAGGACAGGGCTTTACAAGAGACCCAGTTCTTC. Its translation is CASSLKDRALQETQFF.

The J gene is TRBJ1-2, the V gene TRBV25-1; unclear D gene. This CDR3 is built from 15 residues. CDR1 and CDR2 from the germline V gene are MGHDK and SYGVNS. The ends were cut back, 2 bases at V and 3 bases at J, with 13 bases in the middle. The CDR3 coding sequence is TGTGCCAGCAGTGAAGGTCTAGGACGGGACTATGGCTACACCTTC. Translation gives CASSEGLGRDYGYTF.